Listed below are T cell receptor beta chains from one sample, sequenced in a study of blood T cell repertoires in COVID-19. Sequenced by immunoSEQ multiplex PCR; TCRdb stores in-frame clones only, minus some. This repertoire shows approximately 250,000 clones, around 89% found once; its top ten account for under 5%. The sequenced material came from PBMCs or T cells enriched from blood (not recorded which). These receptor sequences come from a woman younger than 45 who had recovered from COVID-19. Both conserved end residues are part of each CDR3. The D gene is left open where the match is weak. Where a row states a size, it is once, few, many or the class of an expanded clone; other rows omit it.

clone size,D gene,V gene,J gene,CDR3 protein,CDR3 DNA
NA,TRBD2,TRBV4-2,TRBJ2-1,CASSLEGLADYNEQFF,TGTGCCAGCAGTCTAGAGGGGCTAGCGGACTACAATGAGCAGTTCTTC
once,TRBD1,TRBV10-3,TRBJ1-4,CATGQVPRRDEKLFF,TGTGCCACAGGACAGGTCCCCCGACGGGATGAAAAACTGTTTTTT
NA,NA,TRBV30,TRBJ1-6,CAWSVGSSYNSPLHF,TGTGCCTGGAGTGTGGGGAGCTCCTATAATTCACCCCTCCACTTT
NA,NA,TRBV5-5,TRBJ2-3,CASSLDGKSTDTQYF,TGTGCCAGCAGCTTGGATGGCAAATCCACAGATACGCAGTATTTT
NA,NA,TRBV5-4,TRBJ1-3,CASSFNRDSLGNTIYF,TGTGCCAGCAGCTTTAACAGGGATTCATTAGGAAACACCATATATTTT
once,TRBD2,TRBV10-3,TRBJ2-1,CATGGRNYNEQFF,TGTGCCACCGGCGGGAGGAATTACAATGAGCAGTTCTTC
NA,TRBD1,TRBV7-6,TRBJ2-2,CASSPRTGTNTGELFF,TGTGCCAGCAGCCCCCGGACAGGGACGAACACCGGGGAGCTGTTTTTT
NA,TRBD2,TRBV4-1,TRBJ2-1,CASSQKLAGVTNEQFF,TGCGCCAGCAGCCAAAAACTAGCGGGAGTAACTAATGAGCAGTTCTTC
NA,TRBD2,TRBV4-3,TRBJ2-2,CASSSLAAGGPNTGELFF,TGCGCCAGCAGCTCCTTGGCAGCGGGAGGACCTAACACCGGGGAGCTGTTTTTT
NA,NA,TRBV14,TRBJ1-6,CASSVGEGVLHF,TGTGCCAGCAGCGTGGGGGAGGGAGTCCTCCACTTT
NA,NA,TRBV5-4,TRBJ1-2,CASSSQGLGGYTF,TGTGCCAGCAGCTCGCAGGGTTTGGGGGGCTACACCTTC
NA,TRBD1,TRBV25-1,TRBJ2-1,CASSPRGIDEQFF,TGTGCCAGCAGTCCCAGGGGGATCGATGAGCAGTTCTTC
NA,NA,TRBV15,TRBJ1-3,CATSRDRGSGNTIYF,TGTGCCACCAGCAGAGATAGAGGGTCTGGAAACACCATATATTTT
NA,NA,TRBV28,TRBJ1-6,CASKMPGSSYNSPLHF,TGTGCCAGCAAGATGCCGGGAAGCTCCTATAATTCACCCCTCCACTTT
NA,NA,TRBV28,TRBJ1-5,CASSLFSGNQPQHF,TGTGCCAGCAGTTTGTTTTCCGGTAATCAGCCCCAGCATTTT
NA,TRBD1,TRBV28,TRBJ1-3,CASSSTLLDRVTRRSGNTIYF,TGTGCCAGCAGTTCCACACTCTTGGACAGGGTGACGCGAAGATCTGGAAACACCATATATTTT
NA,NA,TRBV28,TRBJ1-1,CASSSSALGNTEAFF,TGTGCCAGCAGTTCTTCCGCCCTAGGGAACACTGAAGCTTTCTTT
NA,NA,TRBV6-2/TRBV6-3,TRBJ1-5,CASSPGQSNQPQHF,TGTGCCAGCAGTCCCGGACAGAGCAATCAGCCCCAGCATTTT
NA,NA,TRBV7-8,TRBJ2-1,CASRGFGYNEQFF,TGTGCCAGCAGAGGTTTCGGGTACAATGAGCAGTTCTTC
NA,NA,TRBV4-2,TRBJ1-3,CASSQGDRGAGNTIYF,TGTGCCAGCAGCCAAGGGGACCGGGGGGCCGGGAACACCATATATTTT
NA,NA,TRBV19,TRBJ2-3,CASSGQLSSTDTQYF,TGTGCCAGTAGTGGACAGCTCAGTAGCACAGATACGCAGTATTTT
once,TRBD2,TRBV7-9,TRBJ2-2,CASSLVGGSTNTGELFF,TGTGCCAGCAGCTTAGTCGGCGGGAGCACGAACACCGGGGAGCTGTTTTTT
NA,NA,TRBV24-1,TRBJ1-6,CATLEGRSSYNSPLHF,TGTGCCACGTTGGAGGGCCGAAGCTCCTATAATTCACCCCTCCACTTT
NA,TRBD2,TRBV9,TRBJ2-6,CASSVGAGGPSGANVLTF,TGTGCCAGCAGCGTAGGGGCGGGAGGGCCATCTGGGGCCAACGTCCTGACTTTC
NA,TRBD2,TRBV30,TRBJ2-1,CAVWGLAGVNEQFF,TGTGCTGTCTGGGGACTAGCGGGAGTAAATGAGCAGTTCTTC
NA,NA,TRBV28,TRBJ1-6,CASSPNSPLHF,TGTGCCAGTTCCCCAAATTCACCCCTCCACTTT
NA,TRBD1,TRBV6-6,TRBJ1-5,CASSYPGQGDQPQHF,TGTGCCAGCAGTTACCCGGGACAGGGGGATCAGCCCCAGCATTTT
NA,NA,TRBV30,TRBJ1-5,CAWSVAATLTNPQHF,TGTGCCTGGAGTGTAGCAGCGACCCTTACAAATCCCCAGCATTTT
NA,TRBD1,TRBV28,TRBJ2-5,CATRGQGAGETQYF,TGTGCCACCAGAGGACAGGGGGCAGGGGAGACCCAGTACTTC
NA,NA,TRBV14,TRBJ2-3,CASSQEEPLQGSTDTQYF,TGTGCCAGCAGCCAAGAAGAGCCTCTGCAGGGGAGTACAGATACGCAGTATTTT
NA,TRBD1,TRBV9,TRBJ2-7,CASSVLPGQGFEQYF,TGTGCCAGCAGCGTACTTCCTGGACAGGGTTTTGAGCAGTACTTC
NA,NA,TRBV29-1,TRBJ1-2,CSVPSLLYGYTF,TGCAGCGTCCCTTCCCTACTCTATGGCTACACCTTC
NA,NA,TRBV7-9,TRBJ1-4,CASSPSGAGVNEKLFF,TGTGCCAGCAGCCCATCCGGGGCAGGGGTTAATGAAAAACTGTTTTTT
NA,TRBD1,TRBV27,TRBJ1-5,CASSLSYRQGGNQPQHF,TGTGCCAGCAGTTTATCCTACCGACAGGGCGGCAATCAGCCCCAGCATTTT
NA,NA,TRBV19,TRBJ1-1,CASSIERSGKAFF,TGTGCCAGTAGTATAGAGCGTTCAGGAAAAGCTTTCTTT
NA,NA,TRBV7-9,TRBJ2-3,CASSSDFGADTQYF,TGTGCCAGCAGCTCAGATTTCGGGGCAGATACGCAGTATTTT
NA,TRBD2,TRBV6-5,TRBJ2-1,CASSLSGGTNEQFF,TGTGCCAGCAGTTTATCGGGGGGGACTAATGAGCAGTTCTTC
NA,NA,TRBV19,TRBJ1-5,CATSSAGSNQPQHF,TGTGCCACCTCCAGCGCGGGGAGCAATCAGCCCCAGCATTTT
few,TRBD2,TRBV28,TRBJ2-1,CASSWDPQGLAGVFF,TGTGCCAGCAGTTGGGACCCCCAGGGACTAGCGGGAGTCTTCTTC
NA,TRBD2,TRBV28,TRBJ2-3,CASTDNSGKGTDTQYF,TGTGCCAGCACCGATAACAGCGGGAAAGGGACAGATACGCAGTATTTT
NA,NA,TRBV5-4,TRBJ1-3,CASSLRSPGTSGNTIYF,TGTGCCAGCAGCTTGAGGTCTCCAGGCACCTCTGGAAACACCATATATTTT
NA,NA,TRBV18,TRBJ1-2,CASSPGTKANYGYTF,TGTGCCAGCTCACCAGGGACAAAAGCTAACTATGGCTACACCTTC
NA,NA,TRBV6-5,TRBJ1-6,CASSYRAGDNSPLHF,TGTGCCAGCAGTTACCGGGCAGGGGATAATTCACCCCTCCACTTT
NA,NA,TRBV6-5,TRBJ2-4,CASSSDITKNIQYF,TGTGCCAGCAGTTCCGACATCACCAAAAACATTCAGTACTTC
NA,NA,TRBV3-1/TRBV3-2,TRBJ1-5,CASSPGGGKNQPQHF,TGTGCCAGCAGCCCCGGCGGGGGGAAAAATCAGCCCCAGCATTTT
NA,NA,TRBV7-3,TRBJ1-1,CASSRRENTEAFF,TGTGCCAGCAGCCGCAGGGAGAACACTGAAGCTTTCTTT